This TCR beta chain was retrieved from a study of shared clonotypes between healthy human individuals. The table came from immunoSEQ multiplex PCR; TCRdb's copy has only in-frame clones and leaves some out. The sample has some 1,400,000 clones, around 95% seen once; the top ten hold 1% to 1.5%. Study-level results: An effect of sequencing depth on clonotype sharing among donors was expected. Richness estimates generally favored naive over memory subsets.

The germline V and J ends were trimmed by 3 bases and 2 bases, with 20 bases remaining between them. This CDR3 is 17 amino acids long. Germline V CDR1 and CDR2: MDHEN, SYDVKM. As regards this clone: Its cognate antigen is unknown.

The clonotype originates from a man in his thirties or forties in good health. Sequenced input: naive CD4+ T cells sorted from blood. The sample's subset: CD45RA+ positively selected. The chain is built from TRBV28 and TRBJ2-7; TRBD2 might be the D (5 bases). The CDR3 here is CASSFPLGRGNPYEQYF. The CDR3 DNA follows: TGTGCCAGCAGTTTTCCGCTAGGTCGAGGGAATCCCTACGAGCAGTACTTC.